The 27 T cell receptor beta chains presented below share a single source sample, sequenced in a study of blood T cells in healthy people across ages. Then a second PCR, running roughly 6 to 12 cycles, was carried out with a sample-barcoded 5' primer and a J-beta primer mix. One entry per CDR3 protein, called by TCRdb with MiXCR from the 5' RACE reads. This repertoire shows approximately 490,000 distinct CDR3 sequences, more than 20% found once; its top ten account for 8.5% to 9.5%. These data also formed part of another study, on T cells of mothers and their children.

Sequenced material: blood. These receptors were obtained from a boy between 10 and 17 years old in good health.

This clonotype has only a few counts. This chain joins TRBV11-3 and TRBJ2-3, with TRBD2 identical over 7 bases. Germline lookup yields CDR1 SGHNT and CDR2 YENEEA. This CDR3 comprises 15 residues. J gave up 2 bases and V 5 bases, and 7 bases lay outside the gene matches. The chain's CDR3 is CASSPAGTDTDTQYF. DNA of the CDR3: TGTGCCAGCAGCCCAGCGGGGACTGACACAGATACGCAGTATTTT.

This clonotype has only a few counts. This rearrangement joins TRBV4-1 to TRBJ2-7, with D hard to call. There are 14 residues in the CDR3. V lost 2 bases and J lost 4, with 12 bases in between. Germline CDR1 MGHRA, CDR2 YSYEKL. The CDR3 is CASSQTSRSYEQYF. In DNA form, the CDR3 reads TGCGCCAGCAGCCAAACCTCACGAAGTTACGAGCAGTACTTC.

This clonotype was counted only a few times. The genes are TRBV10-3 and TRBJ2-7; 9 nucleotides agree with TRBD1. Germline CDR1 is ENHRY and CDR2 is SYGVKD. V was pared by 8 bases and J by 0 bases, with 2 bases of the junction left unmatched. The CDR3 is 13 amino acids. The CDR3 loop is CAIGDRASYEQYF. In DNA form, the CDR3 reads TGTGCCATCGGGGACAGGGCCTCCTACGAGCAGTACTTC.

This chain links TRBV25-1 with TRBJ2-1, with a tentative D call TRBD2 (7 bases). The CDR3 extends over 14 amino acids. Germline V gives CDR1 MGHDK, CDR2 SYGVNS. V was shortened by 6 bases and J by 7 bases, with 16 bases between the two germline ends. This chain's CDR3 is CASRPAGAGNEQFF. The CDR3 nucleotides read TGTGCCAGCAGACCCGCGGGGGCAGGGAATGAGCAGTTCTTC.

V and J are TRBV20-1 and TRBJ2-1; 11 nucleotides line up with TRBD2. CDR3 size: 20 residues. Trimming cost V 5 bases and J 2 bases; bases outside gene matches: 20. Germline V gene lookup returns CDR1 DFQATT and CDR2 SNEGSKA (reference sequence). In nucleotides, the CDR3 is TGCAGTGCTCCCCCCACCTTTCTAGCGGGAGGCCAAACTGCCTACAATGAGCAGTTCTTC. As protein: CSAPPTFLAGGQTAYNEQFF.

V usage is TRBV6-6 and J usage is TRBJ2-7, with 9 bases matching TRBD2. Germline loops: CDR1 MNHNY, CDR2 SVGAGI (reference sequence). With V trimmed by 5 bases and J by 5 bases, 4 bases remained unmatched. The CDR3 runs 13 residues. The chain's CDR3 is CASSGGLANEQYF. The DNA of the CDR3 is TGTGCCAGCAGTGGTGGACTAGCGAACGAGCAGTACTTC.

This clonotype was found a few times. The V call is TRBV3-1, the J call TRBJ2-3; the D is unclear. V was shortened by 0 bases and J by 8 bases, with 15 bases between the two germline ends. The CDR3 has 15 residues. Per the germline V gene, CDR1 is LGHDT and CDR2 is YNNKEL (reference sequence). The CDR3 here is CASSQDGLVSGTQYF. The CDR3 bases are TGTGCCAGCAGCCAAGATGGGCTAGTCTCGGGTACGCAGTATTTT.

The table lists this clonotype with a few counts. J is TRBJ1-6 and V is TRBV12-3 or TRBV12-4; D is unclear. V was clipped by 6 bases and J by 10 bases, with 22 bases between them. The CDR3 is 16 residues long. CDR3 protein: CASSRTAINGESPLHF. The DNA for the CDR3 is TGTGCCAGCAGCCGCACAGCCATCAACGGGGAGTCACCCCTCCACTTT.

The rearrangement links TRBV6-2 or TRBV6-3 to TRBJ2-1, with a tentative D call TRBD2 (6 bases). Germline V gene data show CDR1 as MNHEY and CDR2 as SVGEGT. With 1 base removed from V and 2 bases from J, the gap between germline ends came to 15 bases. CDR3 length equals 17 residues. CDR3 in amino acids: CASSYFGGKRPYNEQFF. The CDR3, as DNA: TGTGCCAGCAGTTACTTCGGCGGGAAGAGACCCTACAATGAGCAGTTCTTC.

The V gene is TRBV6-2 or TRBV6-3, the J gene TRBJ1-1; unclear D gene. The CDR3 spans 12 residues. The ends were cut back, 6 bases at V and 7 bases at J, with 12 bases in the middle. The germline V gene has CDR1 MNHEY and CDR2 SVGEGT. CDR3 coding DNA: TGTGCCAGCAGCCCGGGCCGCCTTGAAGCTTTCTTT. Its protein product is CASSPGRLEAFF.

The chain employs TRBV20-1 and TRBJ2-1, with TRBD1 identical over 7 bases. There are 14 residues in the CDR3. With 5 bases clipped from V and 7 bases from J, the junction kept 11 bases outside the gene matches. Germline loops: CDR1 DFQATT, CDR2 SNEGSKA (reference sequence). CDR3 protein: CSASPVKGQNEQFF. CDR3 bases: TGCAGTGCTTCCCCGGTGAAGGGACAGAATGAGCAGTTCTTC.

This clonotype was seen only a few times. CDR3 residues: CASRTDGRRGNEKLFF. DNA for the CDR3: TGTGCCAGCAGGACGGACGGACGCAGGGGCAATGAAAAACTGTTTTTT. This chain uses TRBV7-2 with TRBJ1-4; TRBD1 might be the D (6 bases). This CDR3 has 16 residues. Germline loops: CDR1 SGHTA, CDR2 FQGNSA. V lost 6 bases to trimming and J lost 5 bases, with 19 bases between them. Drawing the rest from reference TRBV7-2 and TRBJ1-4, the complete variable domain is GAGVSQSPSNKVTEKGKDVELRCDPISGHTALYWYRQSLGQGLEFLIYFQGNSAPDKSGLPSDRFSAERTGGSVSTLTIQRTQQEDSAVYLCASRTDGRRGNEKLFFGSGTQLSVL.

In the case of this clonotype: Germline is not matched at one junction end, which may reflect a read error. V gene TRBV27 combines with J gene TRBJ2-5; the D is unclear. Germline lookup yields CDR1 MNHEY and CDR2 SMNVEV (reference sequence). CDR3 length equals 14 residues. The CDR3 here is CASSSAHGIHEQSF. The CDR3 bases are TGTGCCAGCAGTTCAGCTCACGGTATACATGAGCAGTCCTTC.

The CDR3 spells CATRWGPYGYTF. CDR3 nucleotides: TGTGCCACCCGATGGGGTCCCTATGGCTACACCTTC. This chain connects TRBV27 to TRBJ1-2; D gene uncertain. The V end was cut by 10 bases, the J end by 4 bases, with 13 bases between. Per the germline V gene, CDR1 is MNHEY and CDR2 is SMNVEV (reference sequence). This CDR3 region has 12 residues.

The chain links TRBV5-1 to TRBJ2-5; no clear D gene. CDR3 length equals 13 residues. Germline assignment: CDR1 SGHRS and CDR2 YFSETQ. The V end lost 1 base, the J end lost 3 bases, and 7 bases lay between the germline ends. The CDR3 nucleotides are TGCGCCAGCAGCTTGTCGCTAGAAGAGACCCAGTACTTC. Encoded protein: CASSLSLEETQYF.

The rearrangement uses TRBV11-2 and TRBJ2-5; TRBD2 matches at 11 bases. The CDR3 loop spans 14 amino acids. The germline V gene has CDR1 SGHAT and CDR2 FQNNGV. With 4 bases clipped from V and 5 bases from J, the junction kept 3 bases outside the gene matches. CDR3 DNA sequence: TGTGCCAGCAGCTGGCTAGCGGGGGGTGAGACCCAGTACTTC. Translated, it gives CASSWLAGGETQYF.

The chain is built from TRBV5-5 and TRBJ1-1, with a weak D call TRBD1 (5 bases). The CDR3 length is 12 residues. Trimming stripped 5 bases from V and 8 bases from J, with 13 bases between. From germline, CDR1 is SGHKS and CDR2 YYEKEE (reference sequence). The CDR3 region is CASSHAGGEAFF. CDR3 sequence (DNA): TGTGCCAGCAGTCATGCGGGGGGGGAAGCTTTCTTT.

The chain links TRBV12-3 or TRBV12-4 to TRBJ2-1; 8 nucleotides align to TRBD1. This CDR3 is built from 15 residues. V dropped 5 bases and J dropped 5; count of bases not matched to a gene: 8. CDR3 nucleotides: TGTGCCAGCAGTCCAGGACAGGGTGATCACAATGAGCAGTTCTTC. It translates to CASSPGQGDHNEQFF.

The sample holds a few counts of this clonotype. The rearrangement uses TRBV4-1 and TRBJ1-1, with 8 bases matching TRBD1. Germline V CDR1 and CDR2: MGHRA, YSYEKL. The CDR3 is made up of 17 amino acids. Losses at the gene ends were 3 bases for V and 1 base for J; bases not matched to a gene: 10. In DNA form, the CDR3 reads TGCGCCAGCAGCCAGTTCACAGGGGGTCGGGAGAACACTGAAGCTTTCTTT. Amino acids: CASSQFTGGRENTEAFF.

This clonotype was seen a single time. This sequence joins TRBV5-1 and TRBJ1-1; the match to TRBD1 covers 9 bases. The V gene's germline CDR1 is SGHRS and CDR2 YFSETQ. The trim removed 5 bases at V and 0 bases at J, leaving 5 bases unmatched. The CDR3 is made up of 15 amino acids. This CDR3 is CASSDGTGMNTEAFF. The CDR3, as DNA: TGCGCCAGCAGTGATGGGACAGGGATGAACACTGAAGCTTTCTTT.

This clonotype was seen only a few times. Written as DNA, the CDR3 is TGTGCCAGCAGTCGAGAGGGGCGGGGGCGACTCTACGAGCAGTACTTC. Translated, it gives CASSREGRGRLYEQYF. V gene TRBV25-1 combines with J gene TRBJ2-7; possibly TRBD2 for D (7 bases). Per the germline V gene, CDR1 is MGHDK and CDR2 is SYGVNS. There are 16 residues in the CDR3. V was trimmed by 5 bases and J by 3 bases, leaving 20 bases between them.

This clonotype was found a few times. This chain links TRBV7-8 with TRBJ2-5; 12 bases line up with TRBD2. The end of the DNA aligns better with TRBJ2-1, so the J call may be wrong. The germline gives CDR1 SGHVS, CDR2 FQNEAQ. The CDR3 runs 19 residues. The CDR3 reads CASRPRALAGGAPNNEQFF. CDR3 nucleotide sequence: TGTGCCAGCAGACCTAGGGCGCTAGCGGGGGGGGCCCCCAACAATGAGCAGTTCTTC.

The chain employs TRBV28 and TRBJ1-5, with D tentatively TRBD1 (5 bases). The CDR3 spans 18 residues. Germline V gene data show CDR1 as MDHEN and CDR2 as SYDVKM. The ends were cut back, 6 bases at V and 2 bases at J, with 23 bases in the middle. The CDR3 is CASRPLARDRWGNQPQHF. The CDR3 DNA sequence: TGTGCCAGCAGACCACTAGCTCGGGACCGCTGGGGCAATCAGCCCCAGCATTTT.

The CDR3 DNA reads as TGTGCCAGCAGCGAAGTAGGGAGCTCCTACGAGCAGTACTTC. Encoded protein: CASSEVGSSYEQYF. This rearrangement joins TRBV28 to TRBJ2-7; D might be TRBD2 (5 bases). V shed 6 bases and J shed 0 bases, with 12 bases lying between them. CDR3 length: 14 amino acids. Germline CDR1 and CDR2: MDHEN and SYDVKM.

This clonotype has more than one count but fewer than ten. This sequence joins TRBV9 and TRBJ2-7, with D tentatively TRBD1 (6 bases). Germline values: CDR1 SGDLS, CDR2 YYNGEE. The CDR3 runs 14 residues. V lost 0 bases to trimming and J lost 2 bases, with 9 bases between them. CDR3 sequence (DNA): TGTGCCAGCAGCGTAGGGGACACCACCTACGAGCAGTACTTC. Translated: CASSVGDTTYEQYF.

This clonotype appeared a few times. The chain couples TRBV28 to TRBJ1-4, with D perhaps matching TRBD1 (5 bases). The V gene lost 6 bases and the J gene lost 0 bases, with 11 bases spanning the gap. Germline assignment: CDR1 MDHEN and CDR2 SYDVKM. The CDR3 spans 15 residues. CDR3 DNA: TGTGCCAGCAGCTACAGGCCTGCAACTAATGAAAAACTGTTTTTT. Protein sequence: CASSYRPATNEKLFF. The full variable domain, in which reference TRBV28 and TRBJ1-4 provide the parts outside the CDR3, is DVKVTQSSRYLVKRTGEKVFLECVQDMDHENMFWYRQDPGLGLRLIYFSYDVKMKEKGDIPEGYSVSREKKERFSLILESASTNQTSMYLCASSYRPATNEKLFFGSGTQLSVL.

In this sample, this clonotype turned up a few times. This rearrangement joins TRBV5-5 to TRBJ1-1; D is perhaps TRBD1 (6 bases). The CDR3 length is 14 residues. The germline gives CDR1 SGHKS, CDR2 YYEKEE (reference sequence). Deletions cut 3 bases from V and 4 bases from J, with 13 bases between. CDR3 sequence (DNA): TGTGCCAGCAGCTCCTCTCAGGGGTTCACTGAAGCTTTCTTT. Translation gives CASSSSQGFTEAFF.